This TCR beta chain was obtained from a study of T cells in Graves' hyperthyroidism and ophthalmopathy. About the study: Blood was drawn when the patient was first diagnosed and still untreated. Broader study findings: Most expanded thyroid clonotypes above 0.001 also appeared in blood.

The source of the PBMCs was less than 12 ml of fresh peripheral blood. This clonotype was found many times. Its antigen remains unidentified. V dropped 4 bases and J dropped 3 bases, with 9 bases sitting between them. This CDR3 contains 13 residues. Germline V gene data show CDR1 as MNHEY and CDR2 as SMNVEV (reference sequence). The source material, RNA transcripts, was used to amplify TCR beta CDR3 regions. RT-PCR in the first round (using the HTBI primer set) targeted the TCR CDR3. One entry per CDR3 protein results from TCRdb running MiXCR on the multiplex PCR reads. The data hold hundreds of thousands of distinct CDR3 sequences, with around 16% observed a single time.

The receptor was isolated from a woman in her twenties or thirties with Graves' hyperthyroidism. The sample comprised blood. V gene TRBV27 combines with J gene TRBJ1-1; unclear D gene. CDR3 region: CASSSIGHTEAFF. The CDR3 DNA reads TGTGCCAGCAGTTCTATAGGACACACTGAAGCTTTCTTT.